Detailed here is one T cell receptor (beta chain). Its target is unknown. Sample-barcoded 5' priming and a J-beta primer mix drove a second PCR of roughly 7 to 11 cycles. TCRdb reanalysed the 5' RACE reads using MiXCR and keeps one entry per CDR3 protein. The data hold more than 800,000 distinct CDR3 sequences, with more than 25% observed a single time. This sample was taken from a study of blood T cells in healthy people across ages. Study-wide findings and caveats: Across samples, TCR beta diversity tracked strongly with naive T cell percentage. CMV status of donors was not determined, possibly confounding expanded clonotype changes. It was the long-lived donors that had more naive CD4+ cells and higher diversity than aged donors.

J gave up 3 bases and V 10 bases, and 9 bases lay outside the gene matches. Germline CDR1 and CDR2: MDHEN and SYDVKM. This CDR3 has 13 amino acids. Per sample, no less than 5 micrograms of total RNA were extracted. Sequencing was performed on blood. The source is a woman at least 80 years old in good health. V gene TRBV28 combines with J gene TRBJ2-7, with 7 nucleotides matching TRBD1. CDR3 residues: CATKGQTYYEQYF. In nucleotides, the CDR3 is TGTGCCACCAAGGGACAGACCTACTACGAGCAGTACTTC. The full variable domain, completed using reference TRBV28 and TRBJ2-7, is DVKVTQSSRYLVKRTGEKVFLECVQDMDHENMFWYRQDPGLGLRLIYFSYDVKMKEKGDIPEGYSVSREKKERFSLILESASTNQTSMYLCATKGQTYYEQYFGPGTRLTVT.